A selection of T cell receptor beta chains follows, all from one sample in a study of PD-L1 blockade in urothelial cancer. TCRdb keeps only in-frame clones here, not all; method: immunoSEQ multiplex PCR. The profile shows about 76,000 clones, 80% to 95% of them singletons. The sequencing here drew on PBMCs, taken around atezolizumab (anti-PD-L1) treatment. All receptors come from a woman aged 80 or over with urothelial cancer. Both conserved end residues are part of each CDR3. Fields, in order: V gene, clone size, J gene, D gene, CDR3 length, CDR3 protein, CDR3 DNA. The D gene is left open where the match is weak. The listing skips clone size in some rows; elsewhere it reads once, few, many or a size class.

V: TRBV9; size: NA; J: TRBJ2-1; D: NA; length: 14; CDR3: CASSVGQSGYEQFF; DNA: TGTGCCAGCAGCGTAGGACAGTCTGGCTATGAGCAGTTCTTC
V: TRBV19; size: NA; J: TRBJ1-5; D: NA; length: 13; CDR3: CASSPRGTQPQHF; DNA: TGTGCCAGTAGCCCGAGGGGGACTCAGCCCCAGCATTTT
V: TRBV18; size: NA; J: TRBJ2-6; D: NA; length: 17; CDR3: CASSQWADRSGANVLTF; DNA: TGTGCCAGCTCACAATGGGCCGACCGCTCTGGGGCCAACGTCCTGACTTTC
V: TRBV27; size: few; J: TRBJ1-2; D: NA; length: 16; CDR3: CASSSWTPPLNYGYTF; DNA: TGTGCCAGCAGTTCCTGGACACCCCCTCTTAACTATGGCTACACCTTC
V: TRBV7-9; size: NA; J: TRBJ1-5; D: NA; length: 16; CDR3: CASSPAGGGRFQPQHF; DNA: TGTGCCAGCAGCCCCGCGGGGGGGGGCAGGTTTCAGCCCCAGCATTTT
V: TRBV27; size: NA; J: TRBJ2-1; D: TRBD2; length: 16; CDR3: CASSFLTSSSYNEQFF; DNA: TGTGCCAGCAGTTTCCTGACTAGCAGCTCCTACAATGAGCAGTTCTTC
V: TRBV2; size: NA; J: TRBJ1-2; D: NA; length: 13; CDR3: CASSEGRMYGYTF; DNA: TGTGCCAGCAGTGAAGGGAGGATGTATGGCTACACCTTC
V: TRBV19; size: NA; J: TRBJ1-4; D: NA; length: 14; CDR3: CASSNTGYDEKLFF; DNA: TGTGCCAGTAGTAATACAGGGTATGATGAAAAACTGTTTTTT
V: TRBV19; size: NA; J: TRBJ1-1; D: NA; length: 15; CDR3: CASSGSVGGGVEAFF; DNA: TGTGCCAGTAGTGGTTCAGTTGGAGGTGGTGTTGAAGCTTTCTTT
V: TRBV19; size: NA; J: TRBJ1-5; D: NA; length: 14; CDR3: CASSGGLPNQPQHF; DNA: TGTGCCAGTAGTGGAGGATTACCTAATCAGCCCCAGCATTTT
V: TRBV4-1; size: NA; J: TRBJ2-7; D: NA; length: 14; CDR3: CASSQTGNSYEQYF; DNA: TGCGCCAGCAGCCAAACCGGGAACTCCTACGAGCAGTACTTC
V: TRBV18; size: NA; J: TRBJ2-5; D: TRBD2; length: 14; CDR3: CASSQREGQETQYF; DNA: TGTGCCAGCTCCCAGCGGGAGGGCCAAGAGACCCAGTACTTC
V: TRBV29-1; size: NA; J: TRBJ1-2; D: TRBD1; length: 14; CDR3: CSVSETTGARGYTF; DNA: TGCAGCGTCTCGGAAACCACAGGGGCTCGGGGCTACACCTTC